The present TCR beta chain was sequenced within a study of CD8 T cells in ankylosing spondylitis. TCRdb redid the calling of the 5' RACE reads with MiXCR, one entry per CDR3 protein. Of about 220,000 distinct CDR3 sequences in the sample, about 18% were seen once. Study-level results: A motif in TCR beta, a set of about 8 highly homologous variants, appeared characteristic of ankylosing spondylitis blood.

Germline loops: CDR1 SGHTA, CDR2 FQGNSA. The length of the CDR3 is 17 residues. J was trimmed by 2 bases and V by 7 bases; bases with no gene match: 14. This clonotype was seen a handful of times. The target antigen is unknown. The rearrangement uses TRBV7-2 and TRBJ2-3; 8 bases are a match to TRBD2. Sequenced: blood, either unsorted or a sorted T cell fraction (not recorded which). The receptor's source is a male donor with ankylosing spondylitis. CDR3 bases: TGTGCCAGCACACCTAACGAGCTAGCGGGTTTCACAGATACGCAGTATTTT. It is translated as CASTPNELAGFTDTQYF.